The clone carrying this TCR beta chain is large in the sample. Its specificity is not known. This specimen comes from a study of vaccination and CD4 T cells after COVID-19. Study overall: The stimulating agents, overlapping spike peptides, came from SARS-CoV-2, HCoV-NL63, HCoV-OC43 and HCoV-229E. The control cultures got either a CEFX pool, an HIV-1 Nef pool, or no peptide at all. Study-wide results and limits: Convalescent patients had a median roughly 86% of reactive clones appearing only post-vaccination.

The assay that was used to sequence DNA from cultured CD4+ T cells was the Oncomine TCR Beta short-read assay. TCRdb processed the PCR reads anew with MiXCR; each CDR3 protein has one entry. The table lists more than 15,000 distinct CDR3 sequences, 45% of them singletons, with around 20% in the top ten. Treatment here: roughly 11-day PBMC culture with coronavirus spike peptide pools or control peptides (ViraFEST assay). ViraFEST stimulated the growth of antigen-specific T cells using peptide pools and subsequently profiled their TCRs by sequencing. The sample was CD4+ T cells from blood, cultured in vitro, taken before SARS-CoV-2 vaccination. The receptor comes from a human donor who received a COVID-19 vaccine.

CDR3 loop: CSARPGPYQETQYF. DNA of the CDR3: TGCAGTGCTAGACCGGGACCCTACCAAGAGACCCAGTACTTC. The genes are TRBV20-1 and TRBJ2-5; D tentatively fits TRBD1 or TRBD2 (5 bases each). The CDR3 sequence is 14 residues long. V was shortened by 2 bases and J by 0 bases, with 10 bases between the two germline ends. From germline, CDR1 is DFQATT and CDR2 SNEGSKA (reference sequence).